These 5 T cell receptor beta chains were all obtained from the same sample, sequenced in a study of T cells in Graves' hyperthyroidism and ophthalmopathy. Regions amplified from RNA transcripts were the TCR beta CDR3 regions. The study used the HTBI primer set for a first-round RT-PCR of the TCR CDR3. TCRdb analysed the multiplex PCR reads with MiXCR anew, one entry per CDR3 protein. In the table there are hundreds of thousands of distinct CDR3 sequences, around 15% of which are singletons. The sequenced material came from blood. The receptors derive from a woman aged 55 to 70 with Graves' ophthalmopathy.

This chain links TRBV2 with TRBJ1-2; D unresolved. There are 14 residues in the CDR3. Germline V lookup: CDR1 SNHLY, CDR2 FYNNEI. V was pared by 5 bases and J by 8 bases, with 18 bases between. The CDR3 DNA sequence: TGTGCCAGCAGTTTAAGGTTGAGGGTCTGGGGCTACACCTTC. It specifies CASSLRLRVWGYTF.

There are many counts of this clonotype. This sequence joins TRBV12-3 or TRBV12-4 and TRBJ2-1; maybe TRBD2 (7 bases). V lost 6 bases and J 7 bases, leaving 16 bases between the germline ends. This CDR3 has 14 amino acids. Here the CDR3 DNA reads TGTGCCAGCAGGGGGGGCGGGAGTTCGAATGAGCAGTTCTTC. Protein sequence: CASRGGGSSNEQFF.

The rearrangement uses TRBV7-9 and TRBJ2-5, with 12 bases that match TRBD1. V lost 5 bases, J lost 5 bases, and 6 bases stayed unmatched. The CDR3 has 15 amino acids. Germline V gene sequence: CDR1 SEHNR, CDR2 FQNEAQ (reference sequence). As DNA, the CDR3 is TGTGCCAGCAGCATCGGGACAGGGGGCGCGGAGACCCAGTACTTC. Its translation: CASSIGTGGAETQYF.

The table lists this clonotype with many counts. The J gene is TRBJ2-7, the V gene TRBV6-1; 10 nucleotides line up with TRBD1. CDR1 MNHNS and CDR2 SASEGT come from the germline V gene. The CDR3 has 15 residues. V was pared by 5 bases and J by 7 bases, with 11 bases of the junction left unmatched. In nucleotides, the CDR3 is TGTGCCAGCAGTACACCCGGGACAGGGGCTGGTGAGCAGTACTTC. Translated, it gives CASSTPGTGAGEQYF.

This clonotype showed up many times. The chain has TRBV28 and TRBJ2-3; TRBD2 matches 9 bases. The V and J ends lost 0 bases and 2 bases, in that order; junction bases with no gene match: 3. From germline, CDR1 is MDHEN and CDR2 SYDVKM. The CDR3 extends over 16 amino acids. The CDR3 here is CASSLWSGRSTDTQYF. CDR3 coding DNA: TGTGCCAGCAGTTTATGGAGCGGGAGGTCCACAGATACGCAGTATTTT.